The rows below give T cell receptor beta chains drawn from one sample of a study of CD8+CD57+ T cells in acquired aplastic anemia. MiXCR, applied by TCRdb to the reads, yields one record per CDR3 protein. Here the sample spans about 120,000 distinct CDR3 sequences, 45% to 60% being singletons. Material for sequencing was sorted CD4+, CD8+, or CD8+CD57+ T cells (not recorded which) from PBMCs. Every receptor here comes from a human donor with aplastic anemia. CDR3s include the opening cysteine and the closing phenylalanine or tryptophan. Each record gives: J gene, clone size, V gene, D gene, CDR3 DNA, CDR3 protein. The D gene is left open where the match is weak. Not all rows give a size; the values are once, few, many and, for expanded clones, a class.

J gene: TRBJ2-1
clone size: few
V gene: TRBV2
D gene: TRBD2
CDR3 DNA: TGTGCCAGCAGTGGCATGACTAGCGGTTACAATGAGCAGTTCTTC
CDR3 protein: CASSGMTSGYNEQFF

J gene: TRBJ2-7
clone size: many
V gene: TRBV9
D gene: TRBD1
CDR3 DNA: TGTGCCAGCAGCGTAGGAGGACAGGGGGAGTACGAGCAGTACTTC
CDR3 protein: CASSVGGQGEYEQYF

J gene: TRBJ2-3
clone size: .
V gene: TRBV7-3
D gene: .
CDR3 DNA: TGTGCCAGCAGCTTAGTTGGCGGGGATACGCAGTATTTT
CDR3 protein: CASSLVGGDTQYF

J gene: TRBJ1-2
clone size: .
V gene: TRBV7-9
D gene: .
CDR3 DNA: TGTGCCAGCAGCCCGACAACGAGGGATGGCTACACCTTC
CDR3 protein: CASSPTTRDGYTF

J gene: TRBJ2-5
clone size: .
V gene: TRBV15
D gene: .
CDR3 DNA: TGTGCCACCAGCAGAGACCCACAGGAAGGGACCCAGTACTTC
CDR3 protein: CATSRDPQEGTQYF

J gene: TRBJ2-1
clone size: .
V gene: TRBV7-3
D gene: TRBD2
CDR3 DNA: TGTGCCAGCAGCCCGACCGGGGGAAGCGGGGGGATGGGGGATGAGCAGTTCTTC
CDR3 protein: CASSPTGGSGGMGDEQFF

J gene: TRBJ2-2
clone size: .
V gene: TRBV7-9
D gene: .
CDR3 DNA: TGTGCCAGCAGTTCCCCGACCGGGGAGCTGTTTTTT
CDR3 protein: CASSSPTGELFF

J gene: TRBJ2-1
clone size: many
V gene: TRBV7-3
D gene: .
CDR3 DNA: TGTGCCAGCAGCTGGTGGGCAGGGTCCTACAATGAGCAGTTCTTC
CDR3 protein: CASSWWAGSYNEQFF

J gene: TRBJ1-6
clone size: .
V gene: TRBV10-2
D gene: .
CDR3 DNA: TGCGCCAGCAGTGAAAGGGGCCAGGCAAGTCGGTCACCCCTCCACTTT
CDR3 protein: CASSERGQASRSPLHF

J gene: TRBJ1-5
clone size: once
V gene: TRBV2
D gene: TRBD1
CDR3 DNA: TGTGCCAGCAGTGCAGGACAGGGGCAGCCCCAGCATTTT
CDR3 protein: CASSAGQGQPQHF